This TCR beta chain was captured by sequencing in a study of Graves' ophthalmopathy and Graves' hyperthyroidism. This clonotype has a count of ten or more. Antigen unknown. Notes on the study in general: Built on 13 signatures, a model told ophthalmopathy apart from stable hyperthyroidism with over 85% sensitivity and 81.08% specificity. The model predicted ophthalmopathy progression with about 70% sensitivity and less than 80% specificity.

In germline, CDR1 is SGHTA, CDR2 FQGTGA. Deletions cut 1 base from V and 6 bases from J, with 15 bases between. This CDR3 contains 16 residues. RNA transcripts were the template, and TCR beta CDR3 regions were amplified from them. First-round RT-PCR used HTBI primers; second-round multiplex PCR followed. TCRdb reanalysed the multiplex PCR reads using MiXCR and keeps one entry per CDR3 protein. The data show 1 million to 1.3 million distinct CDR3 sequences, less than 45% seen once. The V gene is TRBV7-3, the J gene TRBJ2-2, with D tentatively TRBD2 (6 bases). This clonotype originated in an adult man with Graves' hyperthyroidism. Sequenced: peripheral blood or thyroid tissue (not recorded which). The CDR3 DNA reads TGTGCCAGCAGCTTAAAGGCGGCTAGCGTAGCCGGGGAGCTGTTTTTT. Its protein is CASSLKAASVAGELFF.